This T cell receptor (beta chain) appears in the sequencing data of a study of technical replicates of blood from a few donors. Sequencing was performed with immunoSEQ multiplex PCR; in TCRdb, only in-frame clones are kept and a portion is missing. The table lists approximately 70,000 clones, 85% to 95% of them singletons. CDR1 is SNHLY, CDR2 FYNNEI, per germline. Trimming shortened V by 2 bases and J by 2 bases, and 9 bases separated the two germline ends. The CDR3 runs 14 residues. This clone showed up just once. This TCR derives from a human donor in good health. The sequenced sample consisted of T cells isolated from PBMCs. This sequence joins TRBV2 and TRBJ2-5; D might be TRBD1 (5 bases). This CDR3 is CASSEPRVQETQYF. The CDR3 DNA follows: TGTGCCAGCAGTGAACCCAGGGTTCAAGAGACCCAGTACTTC.